The following is a T cell receptor (beta chain) sequence with its context. Authors' methods: Cell counts per sample came from amplifying reference gene primers. Clones were read by immunoSEQ multiplex PCR, and TCRdb kept only the in-frame ones, dropping some. The V and J calls and clone size are taken from that table; D and trimming were inferred from the DNA. Counted here are 220,000 or so clones, approximately 86% occurring once; the ten biggest clones make up roughly 10%. These data originate in a study of blood T cell repertoires in COVID-19. As for the study in general: Both acute and convalescent COVID-19 samples were obtained from the United States, Italy and Spain. PBMCs, B-cell-depleted T cells, or T cells were the source of the cDNA or gDNA that made up the material.

There are 19 residues in the CDR3. Germline V lookup: CDR1 KGHDR, CDR2 SFDVKD. Trimming at V came to 4 bases and at J to 1 base, leaving 14 bases not matched to a gene. Seattle researchers signed up patients amid active infection and tracked them longitudinally. The chain uses TRBV24-1 and TRBJ2-7; TRBD2 matches at 11 bases. The source of this sequence is a woman in her fifties or sixties with COVID-19, enrolled during active disease. The specimen was peripheral blood. Written as DNA, the CDR3 is TGTGCCACCAGTGACTATTTTAAGCTAGCGGGGGGTAAGTCCTACGAGCAGTACGTC. Protein sequence: CATSDYFKLAGGKSYEQYV.